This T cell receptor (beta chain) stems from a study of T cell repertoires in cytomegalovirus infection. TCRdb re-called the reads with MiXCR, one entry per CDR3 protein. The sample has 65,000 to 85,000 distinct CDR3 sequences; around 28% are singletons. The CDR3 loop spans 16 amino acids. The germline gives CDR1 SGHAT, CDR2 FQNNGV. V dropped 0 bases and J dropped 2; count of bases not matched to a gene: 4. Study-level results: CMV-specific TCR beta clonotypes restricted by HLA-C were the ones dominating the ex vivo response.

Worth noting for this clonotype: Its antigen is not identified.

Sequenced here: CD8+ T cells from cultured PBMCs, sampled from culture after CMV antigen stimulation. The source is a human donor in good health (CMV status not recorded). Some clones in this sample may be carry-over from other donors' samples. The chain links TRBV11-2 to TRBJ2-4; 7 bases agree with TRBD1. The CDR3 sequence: CASSLEIGGSKNIQYF. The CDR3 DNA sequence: TGTGCCAGCAGCTTAGAGATAGGGGGCTCCAAAAACATTCAGTACTTC.